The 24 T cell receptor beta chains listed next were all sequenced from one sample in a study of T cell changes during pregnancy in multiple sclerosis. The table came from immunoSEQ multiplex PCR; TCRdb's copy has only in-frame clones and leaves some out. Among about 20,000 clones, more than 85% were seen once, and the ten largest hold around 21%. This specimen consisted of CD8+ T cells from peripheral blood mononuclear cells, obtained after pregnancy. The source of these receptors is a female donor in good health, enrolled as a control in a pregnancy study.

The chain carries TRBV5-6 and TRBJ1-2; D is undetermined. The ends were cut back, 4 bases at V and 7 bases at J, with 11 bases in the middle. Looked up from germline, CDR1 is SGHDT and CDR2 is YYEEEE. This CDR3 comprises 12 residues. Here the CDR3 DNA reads TGTGCCAGCAGCCCCGACAAGTTTGGCTACACCTTC. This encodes CASSPDKFGYTF.

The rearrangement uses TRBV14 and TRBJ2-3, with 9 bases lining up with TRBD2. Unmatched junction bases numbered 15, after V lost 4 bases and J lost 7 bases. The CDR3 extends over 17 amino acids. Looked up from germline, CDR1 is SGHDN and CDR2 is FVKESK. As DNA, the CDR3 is TGTGCCAGCAGCCTTCTCGGGGCGGGGGGGCTAGAAAATACGCAGTATTTT. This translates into CASSLLGAGGLENTQYF.

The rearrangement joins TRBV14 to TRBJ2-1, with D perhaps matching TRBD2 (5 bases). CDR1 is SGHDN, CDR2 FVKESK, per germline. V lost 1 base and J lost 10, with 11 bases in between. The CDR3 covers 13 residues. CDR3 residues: CASSQAGLREQFF. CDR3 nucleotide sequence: TGTGCCAGCAGCCAAGCAGGACTGAGGGAGCAGTTCTTC. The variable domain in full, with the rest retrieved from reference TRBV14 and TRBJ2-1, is EAGVTQFPSHSVIEKGQTVTLRCDPISGHDNLYWYRRVMGKEIKFLLHFVKESKQDESGMPNNRFLAERTGGTYSTLKVQPAELEDSGVYFCASSQAGLREQFFGPGTRLTVL.

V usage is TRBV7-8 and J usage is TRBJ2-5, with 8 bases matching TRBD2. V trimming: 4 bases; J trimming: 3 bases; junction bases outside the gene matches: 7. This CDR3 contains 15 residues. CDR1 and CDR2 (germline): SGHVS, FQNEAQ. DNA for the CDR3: TGTGCCAGCAGCTCGCTGCTACTAGCGGAAGAGACCCAGTACTTC. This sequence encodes CASSSLLLAEETQYF.

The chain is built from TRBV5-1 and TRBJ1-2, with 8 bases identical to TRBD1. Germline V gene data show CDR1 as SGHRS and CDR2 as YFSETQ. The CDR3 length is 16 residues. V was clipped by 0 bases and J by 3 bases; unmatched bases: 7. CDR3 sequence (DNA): TGCGCCAGCAGCTTGGGGCCTCAGGGGGCCGACTATGGCTACACCTTC. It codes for CASSLGPQGADYGYTF.

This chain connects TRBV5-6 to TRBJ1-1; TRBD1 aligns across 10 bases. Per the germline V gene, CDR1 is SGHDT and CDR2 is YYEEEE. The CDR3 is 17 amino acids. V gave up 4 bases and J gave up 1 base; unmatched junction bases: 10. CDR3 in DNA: TGTGCCAGCAGCCCCGCAAGGACAGGGGGGCAGAACACTGAAGCTTTCTTT. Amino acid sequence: CASSPARTGGQNTEAFF. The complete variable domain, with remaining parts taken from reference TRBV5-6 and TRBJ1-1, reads DAGVTQSPTHLIKTRGQQVTLRCSPKSGHDTVSWYQQALGQGPQFIFQYYEEEERQRGNFPDRFSGHQFPNYSSELNVNALLLGDSALYLCASSPARTGGQNTEAFFGQGTRLTVV.

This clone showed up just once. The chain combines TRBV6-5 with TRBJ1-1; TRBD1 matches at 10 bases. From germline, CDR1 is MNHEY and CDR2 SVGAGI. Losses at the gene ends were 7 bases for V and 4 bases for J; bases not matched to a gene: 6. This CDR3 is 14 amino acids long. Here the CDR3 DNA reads TGTGCCAGCACCCTGGGACAGGGGAGCACTGAAGCTTTCTTT. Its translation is CASTLGQGSTEAFF.

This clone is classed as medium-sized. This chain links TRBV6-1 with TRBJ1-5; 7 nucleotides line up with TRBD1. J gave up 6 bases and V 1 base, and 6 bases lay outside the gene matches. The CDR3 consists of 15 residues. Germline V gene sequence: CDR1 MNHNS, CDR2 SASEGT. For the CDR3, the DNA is TGTGCCAGCAGTGAAGAAGGGCAGGGGGGTCAGCCCCAGCATTTT. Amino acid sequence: CASSEEGQGGQPQHF.

This chain's CDR3 is CASSLPSNEQYF. In DNA, the CDR3 is TGTGCCAGCAGCTTGCCGAGCAACGAGCAGTACTTC. The chain uses TRBV5-4 and TRBJ2-7; D is ambiguous. Germline V gene lookup returns CDR1 SGHNT and CDR2 YYREEE (reference sequence). The CDR3 runs 12 residues. Trimming removed 1 base at V and 5 bases at J, with 7 bases between.

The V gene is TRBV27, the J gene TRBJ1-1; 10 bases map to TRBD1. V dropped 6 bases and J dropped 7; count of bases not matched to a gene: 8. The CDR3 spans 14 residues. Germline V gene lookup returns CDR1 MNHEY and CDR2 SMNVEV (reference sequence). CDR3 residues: CASRPTGGRDEAFF. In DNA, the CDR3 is TGTGCCAGCAGACCGACAGGGGGCAGAGATGAAGCTTTCTTT.

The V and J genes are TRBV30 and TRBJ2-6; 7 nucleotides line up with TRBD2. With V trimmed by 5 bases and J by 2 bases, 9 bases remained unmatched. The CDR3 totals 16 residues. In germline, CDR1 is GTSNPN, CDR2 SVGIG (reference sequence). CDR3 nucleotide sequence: TGTGCCTGGGATCCCAGGGCGGGAGCTGGGGCCAACGTCCTGACTTTC. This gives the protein CAWDPRAGAGANVLTF.

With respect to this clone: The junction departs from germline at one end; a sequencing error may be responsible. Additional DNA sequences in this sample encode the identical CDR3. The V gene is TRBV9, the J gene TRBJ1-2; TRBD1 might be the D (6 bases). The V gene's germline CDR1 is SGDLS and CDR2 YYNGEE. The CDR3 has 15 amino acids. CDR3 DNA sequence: TGTGCTAGCAGCGGGTACAGGGACGTTAACTATGGCTACACCTTC. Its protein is CASSGYRDVNYGYTF.

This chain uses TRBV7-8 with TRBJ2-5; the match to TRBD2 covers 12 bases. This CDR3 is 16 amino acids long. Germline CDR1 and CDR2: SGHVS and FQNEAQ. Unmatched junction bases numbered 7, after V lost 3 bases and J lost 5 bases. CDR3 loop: CASSFPLLAGGETQYF. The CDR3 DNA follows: TGTGCCAGCAGCTTCCCCTTACTAGCGGGAGGTGAGACCCAGTACTTC.

The CDR3 DNA reads as TGTGCCAGCTCACCAGACAGGGCTGAGGAAAAACTGTTTTTT. Translated, it gives CASSPDRAEEKLFF. The rearrangement joins TRBV18 to TRBJ1-4, with 7 bases matching TRBD1. Per germline, CDR1 KGHSH and CDR2 LQKENI. The length of the CDR3 is 14 residues. J was trimmed by 8 bases and V by 2 bases; bases with no gene match: 5.

For the CDR3, the DNA is TGTGCCAGTAGTCCTAGCGGGGGACTAGCCTACAATGAGCAGTTCTTC. The encoded protein is CASSPSGGLAYNEQFF. J is TRBJ2-1 and V is TRBV19; 10 nucleotides match TRBD2. The CDR3 is made up of 16 amino acids. Trimming took 5 bases from V and 2 from J; bases not matched to a gene: 6. Germline V gives CDR1 LNHDA, CDR2 SQIVND (reference sequence).

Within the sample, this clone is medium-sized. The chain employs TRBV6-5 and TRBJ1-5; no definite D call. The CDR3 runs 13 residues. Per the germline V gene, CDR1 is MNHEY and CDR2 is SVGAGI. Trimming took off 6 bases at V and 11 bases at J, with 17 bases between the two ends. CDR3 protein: CASSSGSYGAQHF. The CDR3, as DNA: TGTGCCAGCAGCTCCGGGTCCTACGGGGCCCAGCATTTT.

The CDR3 spells CASSLGQGSAGANVLTF. CDR3 nucleotides: TGTGCCAGCAGCTTAGGACAGGGATCGGCTGGGGCCAACGTCCTGACTTTC. This chain joins TRBV7-2 and TRBJ2-6; 7 bases are a match to TRBD1. Unmatched junction bases numbered 5, after V lost 1 base and J lost 2 bases. Germline-derived CDR1 and CDR2 are SGHTA and FQGNSA. This CDR3 spans 17 amino acids.

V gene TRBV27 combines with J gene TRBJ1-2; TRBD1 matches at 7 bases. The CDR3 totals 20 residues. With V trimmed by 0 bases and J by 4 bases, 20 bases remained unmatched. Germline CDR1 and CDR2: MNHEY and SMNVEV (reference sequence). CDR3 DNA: TGTGCCAGCAGTTTATCTTATGGGACCCACCTCGCAGGGGGGTCCTATGGCTACACCTTC. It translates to CASSLSYGTHLAGGSYGYTF.

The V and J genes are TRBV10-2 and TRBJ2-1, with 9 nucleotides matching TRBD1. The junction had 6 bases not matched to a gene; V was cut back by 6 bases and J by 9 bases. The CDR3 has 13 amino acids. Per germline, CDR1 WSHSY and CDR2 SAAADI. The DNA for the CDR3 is TGCGCCAGCAGGGGACAGGGATCTGGTGAGCAGTTCTTC. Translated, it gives CASRGQGSGEQFF.

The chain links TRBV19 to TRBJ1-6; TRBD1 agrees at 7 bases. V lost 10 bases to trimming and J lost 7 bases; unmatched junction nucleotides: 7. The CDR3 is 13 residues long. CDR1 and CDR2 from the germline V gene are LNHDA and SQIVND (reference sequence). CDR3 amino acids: CATNRGWNSPLHF. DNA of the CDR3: TGTGCCACAAACAGGGGTTGGAATTCACCCCTCCACTTT.

The CDR3 loop is CVGVLAGGRISSYEQYF. For the CDR3, the DNA is TGTGTCGGAGTTTTAGCGGGGGGCCGAATCAGCTCCTACGAGCAGTACTTC. The chain joins TRBV30 to TRBJ2-7; TRBD2 aligns across 10 bases. This CDR3 is 17 amino acids long. CDR1 and CDR2 from the germline V gene are GTSNPN and SVGIG (reference sequence).

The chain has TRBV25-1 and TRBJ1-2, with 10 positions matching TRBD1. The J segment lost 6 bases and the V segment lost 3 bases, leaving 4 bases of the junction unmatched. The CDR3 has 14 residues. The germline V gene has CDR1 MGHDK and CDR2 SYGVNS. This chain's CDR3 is CASSDRQGADGYTF. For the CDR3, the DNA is TGTGCCAGCAGTGACAGACAGGGGGCGGATGGCTACACCTTC.

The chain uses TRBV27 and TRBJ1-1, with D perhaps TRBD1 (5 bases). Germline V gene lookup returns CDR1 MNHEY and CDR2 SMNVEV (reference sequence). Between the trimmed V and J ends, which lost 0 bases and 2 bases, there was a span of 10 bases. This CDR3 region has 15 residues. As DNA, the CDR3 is TGTGCCAGCAGTTTATCGGTTCAGGGAAACACTGAAGCTTTCTTT. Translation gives CASSLSVQGNTEAFF.

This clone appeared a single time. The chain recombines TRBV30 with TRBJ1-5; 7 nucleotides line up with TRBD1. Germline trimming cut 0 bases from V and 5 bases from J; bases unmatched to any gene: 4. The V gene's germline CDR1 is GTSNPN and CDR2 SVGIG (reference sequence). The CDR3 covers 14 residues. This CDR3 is CAWSVPQGHQPQHF. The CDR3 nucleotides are TGTGCCTGGAGTGTTCCACAGGGGCATCAGCCCCAGCATTTT.